These 15 T cell receptor beta chains came from one sample sequenced in a study of identical twins. TCRdb re-called the 5' RACE reads with MiXCR, one entry per CDR3 protein. This sample has approximately 470,000 distinct CDR3 sequences, with approximately 15% found just once. These data were also filed under a second study, of yellow fever vaccine responses in identical twins.

Sequenced material: CD4+ T cells sorted from blood. Source of these receptors: a woman aged 18-29 years in good health.

The chain is built from TRBV20-1 and TRBJ2-1, with D tentatively TRBD1 (6 bases). This CDR3 has 15 amino acids. V gave up 6 bases and J gave up 4 bases, with 19 bases separating them. Germline CDR1 and CDR2: DFQATT and SNEGSKA (reference sequence). The CDR3 coding sequence is TGCAGTGCCGCAGCCCCGCAGGGGACATACAATGAGCAGTTCTTC. It yields the protein CSAAAPQGTYNEQFF.

This clonotype has just one count. J is TRBJ1-4 and V is TRBV3-1, with D perhaps TRBD1 (6 bases). V gave up 3 bases and J gave up 3 bases, with 17 bases separating them. The CDR3 spans 17 residues. The germline V gene has CDR1 LGHDT and CDR2 YNNKEL (reference sequence). CDR3 region: CASSQAFRGSANEKLFF. The CDR3 bases are TGTGCCAGCAGCCAGGCCTTCAGGGGTAGTGCTAATGAAAAACTGTTTTTT.

The chain joins TRBV19 to TRBJ2-7; 9 bases map to TRBD1. The V and J ends lost 9 bases and 7 bases, in that order; junction bases with no gene match: 7. Germline lookup yields CDR1 LNHDA and CDR2 SQIVND (reference sequence). This CDR3 region has 12 residues. The CDR3 DNA follows: TGTGCCAGCTCGGACAGGGGCTGGGAGCAGTACTTC. Its protein is CASSDRGWEQYF. The full variable domain, in which reference TRBV19 and TRBJ2-7 provide the parts outside the CDR3, is DGGITQSPKYLFRKEGQNVTLSCEQNLNHDAMYWYRQDPGQGLRLIYYSQIVNDFQKGDIAEGYSVSREKKESFPLTVTSAQKNPTAFYLCASSDRGWEQYFGPGTRLTVT.

This clonotype was counted a few times. The chain couples TRBV6-1 to TRBJ2-4; weak D call: TRBD1 (6 bases). CDR1 is MNHNS, CDR2 SASEGT, per germline. This CDR3 contains 15 residues. V was cut by 10 bases and J by 0 bases, with 16 bases left in between. The CDR3 protein is CATTSGQIAKNIQYF. Here the CDR3 DNA reads TGTGCCACCACCTCAGGACAGATAGCCAAAAACATTCAGTACTTC.

This clonotype has more than one count but fewer than ten. This chain connects TRBV6-2 or TRBV6-3 to TRBJ2-7, with TRBD1 matching 8 bases. Unmatched junction bases numbered 12, after V lost 8 bases and J lost 3 bases. Germline V lookup: CDR1 MNHEY, CDR2 SVGEGT. The CDR3 sequence is 15 residues long. CDR3 in DNA: TGTGCCAGCCGAAACAACGGCAGGGGGCTCTACGAGCAGTACTTC. Residues: CASRNNGRGLYEQYF.

This clonotype was counted a few times. This sequence joins TRBV15 and TRBJ1-1; D call uncertain. This CDR3 contains 13 residues. Between the trimmed V and J ends, which lost 5 bases and 0 bases, there was a span of 7 bases. CDR1 is LNHNV, CDR2 YYDKDF, per germline (reference sequence). Here the CDR3 reads CATSGGMNTEAFF. CDR3 bases: TGTGCCACCAGCGGCGGGATGAACACTGAAGCTTTCTTT.

V and J are TRBV27 and TRBJ2-7; no clear D gene. Germline CDR1 and CDR2: MNHEY and SMNVEV (reference sequence). V shed 2 bases and J shed 7 bases, with 18 bases lying between them. The CDR3 loop spans 15 amino acids. The CDR3 loop reads CASSLNWVGLREQYF. As DNA, the CDR3 is TGTGCCAGCAGTTTAAATTGGGTAGGGCTGAGGGAGCAGTACTTC.

The gene calls are TRBV7-2 and TRBJ2-7; a weak D match, TRBD2 (6 bases). This CDR3 has 17 amino acids. The V end was cut by 5 bases, the J end by 4 bases, with 24 bases between. Germline V CDR1 and CDR2: SGHTA, FQGNSA. CDR3 sequence: CASSPERVARGRYEQYF. The CDR3 DNA follows: TGTGCCAGCAGCCCGGAACGGGTCGCAAGAGGGAGGTACGAGCAGTACTTC. Variable domain in full (rest from reference TRBV7-2 and TRBJ2-7): GAGVSQSPSNKVTEKGKDVELRCDPISGHTALYWYRQSLGQGLEFLIYFQGNSAPDKSGLPSDRFSAERTGGSVSTLTIQRTQQEDSAVYLCASSPERVARGRYEQYFGPGTRLTVT.

This clonotype was detected only a few times. This chain links TRBV7-2 with TRBJ1-5; D is possibly TRBD1 (6 bases). The germline V and J ends were trimmed by 1 base and 4 bases, with 11 bases remaining between them. Germline assignment: CDR1 SGHTA and CDR2 FQGNSA. CDR3 size: 15 residues. CDR3 bases: TGTGCCAGCAGCTTAGTTGGGGGCCAAAATCAGCCCCAGCATTTT. It encodes CASSLVGGQNQPQHF. Complete variable domain (other parts from reference TRBV7-2 and TRBJ1-5): GAGVSQSPSNKVTEKGKDVELRCDPISGHTALYWYRQSLGQGLEFLIYFQGNSAPDKSGLPSDRFSAERTGGSVSTLTIQRTQQEDSAVYLCASSLVGGQNQPQHFGDGTRLSIL.

This clonotype appeared many times. This chain connects TRBV5-1 to TRBJ2-1, with a weak D call TRBD2 (5 bases). Per germline, CDR1 SGHRS and CDR2 YFSETQ. The CDR3 is 15 residues long. V lost 4 bases to trimming and J lost 5 bases, with 16 bases between them. DNA for the CDR3: TGCGCCAGCAGCCCACTCTCGCGGGCCCACAATGAGCAGTTCTTC. It yields the protein CASSPLSRAHNEQFF. The full variable domain, in which reference TRBV5-1 and TRBJ2-1 provide the parts outside the CDR3, is KAGVTQTPRYLIKTRGQQVTLSCSPISGHRSVSWYQQTPGQGLQFLFEYFSETQRNKGNFPGRFSGRQFSNSRSEMNVSTLELGDSALYLCASSPLSRAHNEQFFGPGTRLTVL.

This clonotype has at least ten counts. The rearrangement links TRBV7-2 to TRBJ2-3; TRBD2 aligns across 7 bases. V was pared by 4 bases and J by 5 bases, with 9 bases of the junction left unmatched. CDR3 length: 15 amino acids. CDR1 and CDR2 (germline): SGHTA, FQGNSA. The chain's CDR3 is CASSSPGGKRDTQYF. In nucleotides, the CDR3 is TGTGCCAGCAGCTCCCCCGGGGGGAAGAGAGATACGCAGTATTTT.

The genes are TRBV15 and TRBJ2-3, with 12 bases lining up with TRBD2. Germline V lookup: CDR1 LNHNV, CDR2 YYDKDF (reference sequence). V gave up 0 bases and J gave up 4 bases; unmatched junction bases: 2. The CDR3 consists of 16 residues. The CDR3 region has the DNA TGTGCCACCAGCAGAGAGACTAGCGGGAGTGCAGATACGCAGTATTTT. Amino acid sequence: CATSRETSGSADTQYF.

This clonotype was seen only a few times. The V call is TRBV4-3, the J call TRBJ2-1; D gene ambiguous. Germline values: CDR1 LGHNA, CDR2 YSLEER. Trimming took off 0 bases at V and 8 bases at J, with 14 bases between the two ends. There are 15 residues in the CDR3. The CDR3 DNA sequence: TGCGCCAGCAGCCAAGATTATAGTGCGAAGCATGAGCAGTTCTTC. Amino acid sequence: CASSQDYSAKHEQFF.

This sequence joins TRBV12-3 or TRBV12-4 and TRBJ2-7, with 7 bases that match TRBD1. Losses at the gene ends were 5 bases for V and 12 bases for J; bases not matched to a gene: 19. The CDR3 is made up of 15 amino acids. CDR3 region: CASSPPTGLVERRYF. The CDR3 nucleotides are TGTGCCAGCAGTCCGCCGACAGGGCTTGTTGAGAGACGGTACTTC.

This chain joins TRBV12-3 or TRBV12-4 and TRBJ2-7, with TRBD1 identical over 9 bases. V was pared by 5 bases and J by 5 bases, with 7 bases of the junction left unmatched. The CDR3 has 14 residues. The CDR3 sequence is CASSHRTGVDEQYF. Written as DNA, the CDR3 is TGTGCCAGCAGTCATCGGACAGGGGTCGACGAGCAGTACTTC.